This is a list of T cell receptor beta chains from one sample in a study of post-analysis software for immune sequencing data. One entry per CDR3 protein results from TCRdb running MiXCR on the PCR reads. Found here are about 200,000 distinct CDR3 sequences, approximately 28% of them singletons; the top ten hold 3.4%. Source material: blood. Source of these receptors: a girl younger than 18 with multiple sclerosis. Each CDR3 is given with its conserved first and last residue. The D gene is left open where the match is weak. Only some rows state a clone size, as once, few, many or a class for expanded clones.

J gene | clone size | V gene | CDR3 length | D gene | CDR3 protein | CDR3 DNA
TRBJ2-7 | . | TRBV28 | 14 | TRBD1 | CASRRQGTGYEQYF | TGTGCCAGCAGGCGACAGGGGACGGGCTACGAGCAGTACTTC
TRBJ1-4 | once | TRBV7-2 | 17 | . | CASSSAGTTKGNEKRFF | TGTGCCAGCAGCTCCGCCGGGACAACCAAGGGAAATGAAAAACGGTTTTTT
TRBJ2-7 | many | TRBV28 | 14 | . | CASSSPGVSYEQYF | TGTGCCAGCAGTTCCCCTGGGGTATCTTACGAGCAGTACTTC
TRBJ2-1 | . | TRBV29-1 | 12 | . | CSVDLDRDEQFF | TGCAGCGTTGACCTGGACAGAGATGAGCAGTTCTTC
TRBJ2-1 | . | TRBV6-1 | 15 | TRBD1 | CASSSRDRGNNEQFF | TGTGCCAGCAGTAGCCGGGACAGGGGAAACAATGAGCAGTTCTTC
TRBJ2-3 | many | TRBV6-2/TRBV6-3 | 18 | TRBD2 | CASSPGTSGSPSTDTQYF | TGTGCCAGCAGCCCCGGGACTAGCGGGAGCCCTAGCACAGATACGCAGTATTTT
TRBJ1-1 | few | TRBV29-1 | 11 | TRBD1 | CSGQGYTEAFF | TGCAGCGGACAGGGTTACACTGAAGCTTTCTTT
TRBJ2-1 | . | TRBV4-1 | 16 | TRBD1 | CASSRLQGASYNEQFF | TGCGCCAGCAGCCGCCTACAGGGGGCTTCCTACAATGAGCAGTTCTTC
TRBJ2-5 | . | TRBV20-1 | 12 | . | CSACPSYNERYF | TGCAGTGCTTGCCCTAGCTACAATGAGCGGTACTTC
TRBJ1-5 | few | TRBV6-6 | 16 | TRBD1 | CASRLIQGYSNQPQHF | TGTGCCAGCAGGCTCATACAGGGGTATAGCAATCAGCCCCAGCATTTT
TRBJ2-1 | many | TRBV20-1 | 15 | TRBD2 | CSARGLAGGLSLQFF | TGCAGTGCTAGGGGACTAGCGGGAGGCCTCAGTCTCCAGTTCTTC
TRBJ1-6 | few | TRBV7-8 | 15 | TRBD1 | CASSFRQGGDSPLHF | TGTGCCAGCAGCTTTAGACAGGGTGGGGATTCACCCCTCCACTTT
TRBJ2-7 | . | TRBV3-1 | 18 | TRBD2 | CASSQEWLAGVPYNEQYF | TGTGCCAGCAGCCAAGAGTGGCTAGCGGGAGTGCCCTACAATGAGCAGTACTTC
TRBJ2-3 | . | TRBV18 | 16 | . | CASSPQGSASTDTQYF | TGTGCCAGCTCACCGCAGGGTTCTGCTAGCACAGATACGCAGTATTTT
TRBJ2-3 | . | TRBV7-3 | 14 | . | CASARDPRADTQYF | TGTGCCAGCGCTCGGGACCCGAGGGCAGATACGCAGTATTTT
TRBJ2-1 | many | TRBV20-1 | 15 | TRBD2 | CSASRISGRAGEQFF | TGCAGTGCTAGCCGAATTAGCGGGAGGGCCGGTGAGCAGTTCTTC
TRBJ2-7 | . | TRBV11-3 | 19 | . | CASSLDQVEGSLLSYEQYF | TGTGCCAGCAGCTTAGATCAGGTAGAAGGTTCCCTCCTCTCCTACGAGCAGTACTTC
TRBJ1-1 | once | TRBV18 | 15 | . | CASSPLPGGNTEAFF | TGTGCCAGCTCACCACTACCGGGGGGGAACACTGAAGCTTTCTTT
TRBJ1-1 | few | TRBV20-1 | 15 | TRBD1 | CSARDQTGANTEAFF | TGCAGTGCTAGAGATCAGACAGGGGCGAACACTGAAGCTTTCTTT
TRBJ2-1 | . | TRBV27 | 15 | . | CASSFNRVSYNEQFF | TGTGCCAGCAGTTTCAACAGGGTTTCCTACAATGAGCAGTTCTTC
TRBJ1-2 | few | TRBV2 | 13 | . | CASSVEGNYGYTF | TGTGCCAGCAGTGTGGAAGGGAACTATGGCTACACCTTC
TRBJ2-7 | many | TRBV6-5 | 15 | . | CASSYSQGSPEEQYF | TGTGCCAGCAGTTACAGCCAGGGGTCCCCGGAGGAGCAGTACTTC
TRBJ2-2 | . | TRBV7-3 | 17 | TRBD1 | CVSSLGTGGLNTGELFF | TGTGTCAGCAGCTTAGGGACAGGGGGCCTGAACACCGGGGAGCTGTTTTTT
TRBJ2-5 | . | TRBV29-1 | 15 | TRBD1 | CSVEDPRTGIRWQYF | TGCAGCGTTGAAGATCCCAGGACAGGGATTCGTTGGCAGTACTTC
TRBJ2-1 | many | TRBV5-1 | 16 | . | CASSTLGESSYNEQFF | TGCGCCAGCAGCACCCTTGGAGAGAGTTCCTACAATGAGCAGTTCTTC
TRBJ1-5 | few | TRBV5-1 | 15 | TRBD1 | CASSIGTGSFQPQHF | TGCGCCAGCAGCATCGGGACAGGGTCATTTCAGCCCCAGCATTTT
TRBJ1-1 | . | TRBV5-1 | 16 | TRBD1 | CASSSQGTGASTEAFF | TGCGCCAGCAGCTCCCAAGGGACAGGGGCCTCCACTGAAGCTTTCTTT
TRBJ2-2 | . | TRBV30 | 15 | . | CACRGPATNTGELFF | TGTGCCTGCAGAGGCCCCGCGACGAACACCGGGGAGCTGTTTTTT
TRBJ2-1 | many | TRBV9 | 14 | . | CASSVNPGSNEQFF | TGTGCCAGCAGCGTCAATCCAGGGTCTAATGAGCAGTTCTTC
TRBJ1-5 | . | TRBV28 | 11 | . | CASSFHQPQHF | TGTGCCAGCAGTTTCCATCAGCCCCAGCATTTT
TRBJ1-1 | few | TRBV5-1 | 16 | . | CASSFSPVGLDTEAFF | TGCGCCAGCAGTTTTTCTCCGGTCGGCCTGGACACTGAAGCTTTCTTT
TRBJ2-5 | . | TRBV10-3 | 14 | TRBD2 | CAISEVGLAGEQYF | TGTGCCATCAGTGAGGTCGGACTAGCGGGAGAGCAGTACTTC
TRBJ2-7 | many | TRBV12-3/TRBV12-4 | 15 | TRBD2 | CASSSKASGMGEQYF | TGTGCCAGCAGTTCTAAGGCTAGCGGGATGGGGGAGCAGTACTTC
TRBJ2-7 | few | TRBV19 | 15 | TRBD1 | CASSMWDRGAYEQYF | TGTGCCAGTAGTATGTGGGACAGGGGGGCCTACGAGCAGTACTTC
TRBJ1-2 | . | TRBV20-1 | 11 | TRBD1 | CRAGQGEGYTF | TGCAGGGCGGGACAGGGGGAGGGCTACACCTTC
TRBJ2-2 | few | TRBV27 | 16 | . | CASSITNYANTGELFF | TGTGCCAGCAGTATAACAAATTACGCGAACACCGGGGAGCTGTTTTTT
TRBJ2-2 | . | TRBV12-3/TRBV12-4 | 14 | . | CASRPRSNTGELFF | TGTGCCAGCAGGCCTAGATCGAACACCGGGGAGCTGTTTTTT
TRBJ1-2 | . | TRBV5-1 | 15 | . | CASSLNRNANYGYTF | TGCGCCAGCAGCTTGAACAGGAATGCTAACTATGGCTACACCTTC
TRBJ2-1 | few | TRBV5-1 | 14 | . | CASSSRDCNNEQFF | TGCGCCAGCAGCTCCCGGGACTGCAACAATGAGCAGTTCTTC
TRBJ2-7 | many | TRBV25-1 | 15 | . | CASSTLRTESYEQYF | TGTGCCAGCAGTACACTCAGGACAGAGTCCTACGAGCAGTACTTC
TRBJ2-7 | many | TRBV6-2/TRBV6-3 | 15 | . | CASSYGRRSSYEQYF | TGTGCCAGCAGTTACGGACGGAGAAGCTCCTACGAGCAGTACTTC
TRBJ2-1 | . | TRBV20-1 | 17 | . | CSARGQELASSYNEQFF | TGCAGTGCTAGAGGACAGGAGTTAGCAAGCTCCTACAATGAGCAGTTCTTC
TRBJ2-7 | many | TRBV7-9 | 15 | . | CASSLGAQGTYEQYF | TGTGCCAGTAGCTTAGGGGCTCAGGGAACCTACGAGCAGTACTTC
TRBJ2-7 | many | TRBV5-1 | 15 | TRBD1 | CASSFTTGASYEQYF | TGCGCCAGCAGCTTTACCACAGGGGCCTCCTACGAGCAGTACTTC
TRBJ1-6 | . | TRBV28 | 15 | . | CASSLYLPGRSPLHF | TGTGCCAGCAGTTTATACCTCCCTGGGAGGTCACCCCTCCACTTT
TRBJ2-7 | . | TRBV30 | 13 | . | CAWSIGWSYEQYF | TGTGCCTGGAGCATCGGGTGGTCCTACGAGCAGTACTTC
TRBJ2-7 | few | TRBV2 | 15 | TRBD2 | CASSEEAGGRSEQYF | TGTGCCAGCAGTGAAGAGGCGGGAGGGCGTAGTGAGCAGTACTTC
TRBJ1-6 | few | TRBV6-2/TRBV6-3 | 14 | TRBD1 | CASSAGTANSPLHF | TGTGCCAGCAGCGCAGGGACAGCAAATTCACCCCTCCACTTT
TRBJ2-3 | many | TRBV5-1 | 17 | TRBD1 | CASSLEPTGGSTDTQYF | TGCGCCAGCAGCTTGGAACCGACAGGGGGGAGCACAGATACGCAGTATTTT
TRBJ1-1 | . | TRBV28 | 12 | . | CASRLSNTEAFF | TGTGCCAGTCGCCTATCGAACACTGAAGCTTTCTTT